The next 15 T cell receptor beta chains were all read from a single sample in a study of blood T cell repertoires in COVID-19. TCRdb keeps only in-frame clones here, not all; method: immunoSEQ multiplex PCR. The sample has about 210,000 clones, around four fifths seen once. The source material was peripheral blood. All receptors come from a woman aged 80 or over with COVID-19, enrolled during active disease.

The V call is TRBV18, the J call TRBJ1-1, with TRBD1 matching over 7 bases. Germline V lookup: CDR1 KGHSH, CDR2 LQKENI. The CDR3 totals 15 residues. V lost 2 bases and J lost 5; bases outside the gene matches: 8. DNA of the CDR3: TGTGCCAGCTCACCAAGCTATTCAGGGGGTACTGAAGCTTTCTTT. Residues: CASSPSYSGGTEAFF.

This chain uses TRBV9 with TRBJ2-2, with 16 bases that match TRBD2. CDR1 SGDLS and CDR2 YYNGEE come from the germline V gene. This CDR3 contains 18 residues. The J segment lost 3 bases and the V segment lost 4 bases, leaving 6 bases of the junction unmatched. The CDR3 DNA reads TGTGCCAGCAGCAAGGGACTAGCGGGGGGGCCCGACACCGGGGAGCTGTTTTTT. This codes for CASSKGLAGGPDTGELFF.

The rearrangement joins TRBV29-1 to TRBJ2-1, with D possibly being TRBD2 (5 bases). The germline CDR1 and CDR2 sequences are SQVTM and ANQGSEA. The CDR3 extends over 12 amino acids. The ends were cut back, 1 base at V and 8 bases at J, with 9 bases in the middle. CDR3 sequence reads: CSVEGLRDEQFF. CDR3 sequence (DNA): TGCAGCGTTGAAGGTTTGCGGGATGAGCAGTTCTTC.

This sequence joins TRBV5-1 and TRBJ2-3, with 7 bases fitting TRBD1. This CDR3 is built from 15 residues. The V gene's germline CDR1 is SGHRS and CDR2 YFSETQ. Germline trimming cut 4 bases from V and 4 bases from J; bases unmatched to any gene: 9. CDR3 nucleotide sequence: TGCGCCAGCAGCGCTGCGACAGGGCCGGCAGATACGCAGTATTTT. Its protein is CASSAATGPADTQYF.

The chain carries TRBV2 and TRBJ2-5; 8 bases fit TRBD1. Germline V gene lookup returns CDR1 SNHLY and CDR2 FYNNEI. The CDR3 extends over 16 amino acids. V lost 3 bases, J lost 1 base, and 7 bases stayed unmatched. Here the CDR3 DNA reads TGTGCCAGCAGTGAGGGGGACAGGTCGTCCCAAGAGACCCAGTACTTC. Its protein is CASSEGDRSSQETQYF.

V gene TRBV2 combines with J gene TRBJ1-5; D is perhaps TRBD1 (5 bases). CDR1 SNHLY and CDR2 FYNNEI come from the germline V gene. This CDR3 has 14 residues. V dropped 2 bases and J dropped 7 bases, with 12 bases sitting between them. In nucleotides, the CDR3 is TGTGCCAGCAGTGAACAGGGTAAGGAGCAGCCCCAGCATTTT. Residues: CASSEQGKEQPQHF.

This chain connects TRBV27 to TRBJ2-5; perhaps TRBD2 as D (6 bases). CDR3 length: 14 residues. V was cut by 7 bases and J by 5 bases, with 17 bases left in between. Germline V lookup: CDR1 MNHEY, CDR2 SMNVEV (reference sequence). CDR3: CASTSSGRGETQYF. The CDR3 nucleotides are TGTGCCAGCACGAGTAGCGGCCGGGGGGAGACCCAGTACTTC.

V gene TRBV11-2 combines with J gene TRBJ2-2; TRBD2 matches at 11 bases. The J segment lost 4 bases and the V segment lost 5 bases, leaving 6 bases of the junction unmatched. This CDR3 is 16 amino acids long. The germline V gene has CDR1 SGHAT and CDR2 FQNNGV. CDR3 DNA: TGTGCCAGCAGCGCCGGTAGCGGGGGGGTCACCGGGGAGCTGTTTTTT. Translation gives CASSAGSGGVTGELFF.

The chain carries TRBV3-1 (or the pseudogene TRBV3-2) and TRBJ2-2; 12 bases match TRBD2. CDR1 and CDR2 (germline): LGHDT, YNNKEL (reference sequence). The CDR3 sequence is 15 residues long. After removal of 7 bases from V and 3 bases from J, the junction contained 3 bases not matched to a gene. CDR3: CASNRLAGDTGELFF. CDR3 bases: TGTGCCAGCAACCGACTAGCGGGGGACACCGGGGAGCTGTTTTTT.

V and J are TRBV6-6 and TRBJ1-2, with a possible D match to TRBD1 (5 bases). The CDR3 has 16 residues. Trimming stripped 7 bases from V and 5 bases from J, with 23 bases between. Germline V gene sequence: CDR1 MNHNY, CDR2 SVGAGI (reference sequence). The CDR3 protein is CASTLEKAEEGYGYTF. CDR3 coding DNA: TGTGCCAGCACTCTCGAAAAGGCCGAGGAGGGGTATGGCTACACCTTC.

The rearrangement links TRBV4-2 to TRBJ1-2; D remains ambiguous. The V gene lost 4 bases and the J gene lost 2 bases, with 5 bases spanning the gap. The CDR3 totals 12 residues. Per the germline V gene, CDR1 is LGHNA and CDR2 is YNFKEQ. In DNA, the CDR3 is TGTGCCAGCAGCCCCGCGAACTATGGCTACACCTTC. Translation gives CASSPANYGYTF.

This clone is a singleton in its sample. The V gene is TRBV7-8, the J gene TRBJ2-1; TRBD2 aligns across 9 bases. The J segment lost 0 bases and the V segment lost 9 bases, leaving 6 bases of the junction unmatched. Per the germline V gene, CDR1 is SGHVS and CDR2 is FQNEAQ. The CDR3 spans 15 residues. In DNA, the CDR3 is TGTGCCAGTCAGTTAGCGGGGGTCTCCTACAATGAGCAGTTCTTC. It specifies CASQLAGVSYNEQFF.

The chain employs TRBV9 and TRBJ1-1; TRBD1 might be the D (5 bases). The CDR3 covers 14 residues. V lost 2 bases to trimming and J lost 0 bases, with 8 bases between them. CDR1 and CDR2 (germline): SGDLS, YYNGEE. CDR3: CASSVQGMNTEAFF. The DNA for the CDR3 is TGTGCCAGCAGCGTTCAGGGTATGAACACTGAAGCTTTCTTT.

This rearrangement joins TRBV5-6 to TRBJ2-3; 8 nucleotides line up with TRBD1. Trimming at V came to 1 base and at J to 4 bases, leaving 8 bases not matched to a gene. This CDR3 has 16 amino acids. The germline gives CDR1 SGHDT, CDR2 YYEEEE. Here the CDR3 DNA reads TGTGCCAGCAGCTTGTATGGACAGGGTTTCGCAGATACGCAGTATTTT. The encoded protein is CASSLYGQGFADTQYF.

The J gene is TRBJ2-3, the V gene TRBV7-2; no definite D call. Between the trimmed V and J ends, which lost 3 bases and 5 bases, there was a span of 6 bases. The germline gives CDR1 SGHTA, CDR2 FQGNSA. The CDR3 runs to 12 residues. In nucleotides, the CDR3 is TGTGCCAGCAGCTTGAGTGGAGATACGCAGTATTTT. The encoded protein is CASSLSGDTQYF.